Listed below are T cell receptor beta chains from one sample, sequenced in a study of blood T cells in healthy people across ages. TCRdb redid the calling of the 5' RACE reads with MiXCR, one entry per CDR3 protein. The table includes approximately 810,000 distinct CDR3 sequences, 25% to 35% detected once. Input material: blood. All receptors come from a woman older than 75 in good health. Both conserved end residues are part of each CDR3. The D gene is left open where the match is weak. The listing skips clone size in some rows; elsewhere it reads once, few, many or a size class.

d_gene,len,j_gene,abundance,v_gene,CDR3aa,CDR3nt
-,14,TRBJ2-7,many,TRBV19,CASKSSGTSYEQYF,TGTGCCAGTAAATCTTCCGGTACGTCCTACGAGCAGTACTTC
-,16,TRBJ1-4,-,TRBV11-2,CASSLYPSPTNEKLFF,TGTGCCAGCAGCTTATATCCCTCCCCAACTAATGAAAAACTGTTTTTT
-,11,TRBJ1-2,-,TRBV12-3/TRBV12-4,CVSSSSYGYTF,TGTGTCAGCAGTTCTTCCTATGGCTACACCTTC
-,14,TRBJ2-7,-,TRBV4-2,CASSQQGLAYEQYF,TGTGCCAGCAGCCAACAGGGGTTGGCCTACGAGCAGTACTTC
TRBD1,13,TRBJ2-1,many,TRBV11-3,CASSSSQGNEQFF,TGTGCCAGCAGCTCCTCACAGGGGAATGAGCAGTTCTTC
TRBD1,14,TRBJ2-3,many,TRBV7-9,CASVTGGNTDTQYF,TGTGCCAGCGTGACAGGGGGTAACACAGATACGCAGTATTTT
-,15,TRBJ1-1,many,TRBV18,CASSSRDGENTEAFF,TGTGCCAGCTCCTCCCGAGACGGGGAGAACACTGAAGCTTTCTTT
-,17,TRBJ2-1,-,TRBV20-1,CSARFPGGRGPYNEQFF,TGCAGTGCTCGATTTCCCGGTGGGCGGGGGCCTTACAATGAGCAGTTCTTC
TRBD2,13,TRBJ2-1,many,TRBV6-2/TRBV6-3,CASRRGADNEQFF,TGTGCCAGCAGGCGGGGGGCAGACAATGAGCAGTTCTTC
TRBD2,15,TRBJ2-4,many,TRBV10-1,CASSERVAGAHIQYF,TGCGCCAGCAGTGAGAGGGTAGCGGGGGCGCACATTCAGTACTTC
TRBD2,14,TRBJ2-1,many,TRBV7-2,CASSRLAGGNEQFF,TGTGCCAGCAGCCGACTAGCGGGGGGCAATGAGCAGTTCTTC
-,11,TRBJ1-1,few,TRBV20-1,CSATPNTEAFF,TGCAGTGCTACCCCGAACACTGAAGCTTTCTTT
TRBD1,15,TRBJ1-2,few,TRBV2,CASSGRGRRWYGYTF,TGTGCCAGCAGTGGGAGGGGGCGGCGATGGTATGGCTACACCTTC
TRBD1,15,TRBJ2-1,-,TRBV29-1,CSVEAGTVGYNEQFF,TGCAGCGTTGAAGCCGGGACAGTCGGATACAATGAGCAGTTCTTC
-,14,TRBJ2-1,-,TRBV11-2,CASSLMGAYNKQFF,TGTGCCAGCAGCTTGATGGGAGCCTACAATAAGCAGTTCTTC
-,16,TRBJ2-1,many,TRBV7-2,CASSSRVGGRYNEQFF,TGTGCCAGCAGCTCACGGGTCGGGGGCAGATACAATGAGCAGTTCTTC
-,15,TRBJ1-4,few,TRBV4-3,CASSQEGGPNEKLFF,TGCGCCAGCAGCCAAGAGGGGGGGCCCAATGAAAAACTGTTTTTT
TRBD2,16,TRBJ2-1,many,TRBV20-1,CSARDPLAGTNNEQFF,TGCAGTGCTAGAGACCCCTTAGCGGGGACCAACAATGAGCAGTTCTTC
TRBD1,16,TRBJ2-3,few,TRBV19,CASSIAAGTGSATQYF,TGTGCCAGTAGTATCGCGGCTGGGACAGGGTCGGCTACGCAGTATTTT
-,12,TRBJ1-5,few,TRBV5-6,CASSPRGQPQHF,TGTGCCAGCAGCCCGCGGGGGCAGCCCCAGCATTTT
-,15,TRBJ2-3,many,TRBV18,CASSPMVSYTDTQYF,TGTGCCAGCTCACCAATGGTATCTTACACAGATACGCAGTATTTT
TRBD1,14,TRBJ1-1,many,TRBV5-1,CASSVRGRENEAFF,TGCGCCAGCAGCGTCAGGGGGCGCGAAAATGAAGCTTTCTTT
-,16,TRBJ1-4,-,TRBV7-2,CASSLSPGLSNEKLFF,TGTGCCAGCAGCCTTTCGCCGGGCCTGTCTAATGAAAAACTGTTTTTT
-,15,TRBJ2-3,-,TRBV5-4,CASSLGGITTDTQYF,TGTGCCAGCAGCTTGGGGGGAATAACCACAGATACGCAGTATTTT
-,15,TRBJ1-1,few,TRBV18,CASSPWTVLNTEAFF,TGTGCCAGCTCACCCTGGACAGTTCTGAACACTGAAGCTTTCTTT
-,14,TRBJ2-4,-,TRBV30,CAWTPGSSLNIQYF,TGTGCCTGGACCCCAGGGTCTAGCTTAAACATTCAGTACTTC
-,15,TRBJ1-2,many,TRBV4-3,CASSQDSGPEGGYTF,TGCGCCAGCAGCCAAGACTCAGGCCCGGAGGGGGGCTACACCTTC
TRBD2,15,TRBJ2-1,-,TRBV12-3/TRBV12-4,CASSRDNAGGSEQFF,TGTGCCAGCAGCCGTGACAATGCGGGGGGGAGTGAGCAGTTCTTC
-,15,TRBJ2-5,many,TRBV7-8,CASSLGSQPQETQYF,TGTGCCAGCAGCTTAGGGTCACAACCACAAGAGACCCAGTACTTC
TRBD1,18,TRBJ1-5,-,TRBV25-1,CASRETGDRGKRNQPQHF,TGTGCCAGCAGGGAAACGGGGGACAGGGGCAAGCGCAATCAGCCCCAGCATTTT
-,14,TRBJ2-5,few,TRBV7-2,CASSCLDYQETQYF,TGTGCCAGCAGCTGTTTAGACTACCAAGAGACCCAGTACTTC
TRBD1,15,TRBJ2-7,-,TRBV2,CASRDTGTGAHEQYF,TGTGCCAGCAGGGATACCGGGACAGGGGCCCACGAGCAGTACTTC
-,14,TRBJ2-1,many,TRBV6-2/TRBV6-3,CASSRQGGHNEQFF,TGTGCCAGCAGTAGACAGGGAGGACACAATGAGCAGTTCTTC
-,15,TRBJ1-2,many,TRBV6-6,CASSYGPRDNYGYTF,TGTGCCAGCAGTTACGGACCCAGAGATAACTATGGCTACACCTTC
-,15,TRBJ2-7,many,TRBV18,CASSPPITGVYEQYF,TGTGCCAGCTCACCACCGATCACGGGAGTCTACGAGCAGTACTTC
TRBD2,14,TRBJ2-1,many,TRBV20-1,CSAPGLAGVGEQFF,TGCAGTGCGCCGGGACTAGCGGGGGTGGGTGAGCAGTTCTTC
TRBD1,14,TRBJ1-1,-,TRBV27,CASSLWTGGSEAFF,TGTGCCAGCAGTTTGTGGACAGGGGGTTCTGAAGCTTTCTTT
-,11,TRBJ1-2,few,TRBV20-1,CSAARPHGYTF,TGCAGTGCTGCCCGCCCGCATGGCTACACCTTC
TRBD1,16,TRBJ2-2,-,TRBV5-1,CASSPWTGLNTGERFF,TGCGCCAGCAGCCCGTGGACAGGATTGAACACCGGGGAGCGGTTTTTT
TRBD2,15,TRBJ2-5,many,TRBV14,CASSVGGSGGETQYF,TGTGCCAGCAGCGTAGGGGGTAGCGGGGGTGAGACCCAGTACTTC
-,16,TRBJ2-6,many,TRBV6-5,CASTPYGTSGANVLTF,TGTGCCAGCACCCCTTATGGGACCTCTGGGGCCAACGTCCTGACTTTC